The 12 T cell receptor beta chains below come from one sample, sequenced in a study of T cells after yellow fever vaccination. TCRdb processed the 5' RACE reads anew with MiXCR; each CDR3 protein has one entry. Of about 120,000 distinct CDR3 sequences in the sample, approximately 7.1% were seen once. Sequencing used CD4+ T cells sorted from PBMCs, obtained roughly seven weeks after the first yellow fever vaccination. These TCRs come from a young man who received the YFV17D yellow fever vaccine.

The sample holds a few counts of this clonotype. The chain links TRBV12-3 or TRBV12-4 to TRBJ1-5; TRBD1 aligns across 10 bases. V gave up 5 bases and J gave up 6 bases; unmatched junction bases: 10. The CDR3 has 16 amino acids. The DNA of the CDR3 is TGTGCCAGCAGTCCCGGACAGGGGGATAGTACTCAGCCCCAGCATTTT. This translates into CASSPGQGDSTQPQHF.

The table lists this clonotype with many counts. The rearrangement links TRBV21-1 to TRBJ2-3; no check of the table's D call, TRBD1, against the DNA was made. TRBV21-1 is termed a pseudogene. CDR3 length: 17 amino acids. This CDR3 is CASSKVAGTTSTDTQYF. The CDR3 DNA is TGTGCCAGCAGCAAAGTGGCAGGGACCACTAGCACAGATACGCAGTATTTT.

Many counts were recorded for this clonotype. The V and J genes are TRBV25-1 and TRBJ1-5; no firm D call. The CDR3 has 14 residues. With 9 bases removed from V and 6 bases from J, the gap between germline ends came to 18 bases. CDR1 and CDR2 from the germline V gene are MGHDK and SYGVNS. CDR3 sequence: CASELGPFAQPQHF. The CDR3 DNA is TGTGCCAGTGAACTTGGGCCTTTCGCTCAGCCCCAGCATTTT.

The rearrangement links TRBV28 to TRBJ2-5; 11 positions agree with TRBD1. The CDR3 runs to 13 residues. Germline-derived CDR1 and CDR2 are MDHEN and SYDVKM. J lost 6 bases, V lost 5 bases, and 2 bases had no gene match. The CDR3 DNA is TGTGCCAGCAGTAAGGACAGGGGGCAGACCCAGTACTTC. It translates to CASSKDRGQTQYF.

Comments on this clonotype: This could be a read error, since a much larger clone is one nucleotide away. The genes are TRBV7-9 and TRBJ2-5; D assignment may be TRBD1 or TRBD2 (6 bases each). Looked up from germline, CDR1 is SEHNR and CDR2 is FQNEAQ (reference sequence). CDR3 length: 13 residues. V lost 11 bases and J 0 bases, leaving 13 bases between the germline ends. The CDR3 reads CASVRGDQETQYF. CDR3 bases: TGTGCCTCTGTGAGGGGGGACCAAGAGACCCAGTACTTC.

At least ten counts were recorded for this clonotype. The chain uses TRBV6-5 and TRBJ2-5; maybe TRBD1 (6 bases). The germline gives CDR1 MNHEY, CDR2 SVGAGI. V was pared by 0 bases and J by 4 bases, with 9 bases between. This CDR3 contains 14 residues. CDR3 coding DNA: TGTGCCAGCAGTTACTCGGGCAGGGGAGAGACCCAGTACTTC. Translating gives CASSYSGRGETQYF.

This clonotype was seen only a few times. This chain connects TRBV19 to TRBJ1-5; TRBD1 is a possible D gene (6 bases). The germline V gene has CDR1 LNHDA and CDR2 SQIVND (reference sequence). The CDR3 spans 15 residues. V was cut by 10 bases and J by 2 bases, with 18 bases left in between. CDR3 in amino acids: CATGPGGAGNQPQHF. The CDR3 bases are TGTGCCACAGGGCCGGGGGGGGCAGGCAATCAGCCCCAGCATTTT.

This clonotype showed up many times. This chain links TRBV2 with TRBJ2-6; 9 positions match TRBD1. Germline CDR1 is SNHLY and CDR2 is FYNNEI. The CDR3 covers 20 residues. V was clipped by 4 bases and J by 0 bases; unmatched bases: 13. The CDR3 DNA reads TGTGCCAGCAGTGTGCGGCACAGGGGGCCCACCCGCTCTGGGGCCAACGTCCTGACTTTC. Protein product: CASSVRHRGPTRSGANVLTF.

This clonotype was picked up a small number of times. V gene TRBV4-2 combines with J gene TRBJ1-1; no definite D call. The germline V gene has CDR1 LGHNA and CDR2 YNFKEQ. The CDR3 extends over 14 amino acids. The V and J ends lost 0 bases and 7 bases respectively, with 12 bases between them. The CDR3 bases are TGTGCCAGCAGCCAAGATTCGGGAGTGGATGAAGCTTTCTTT. Amino acids: CASSQDSGVDEAFF.

There are a few counts of this clonotype. J is TRBJ2-1 and V is TRBV11-3; 9 bases fit TRBD2. Per germline, CDR1 SGHNT and CDR2 YENEEA. The V and J ends lost 4 bases and 6 bases, in that order; junction bases with no gene match: 7. The CDR3 spans 15 residues. CDR3 sequence (DNA): TGTGCCAGCAGCTCGGGCGGGGGGGCCCTCAATGAGCAGTTCTTC. Its translation is CASSSGGGALNEQFF. Looking up the rest from reference TRBV11-3 and TRBJ2-1 gives the full variable domain: EAGVVQSPRYKIIEKKQPVAFWCNPISGHNTLYWYLQNLGQGPELLIRYENEEAVDDSQLPKDRFSAERLKGVDSTLKIQPAELGDSAVYLCASSSGGGALNEQFFGPGTRLTVL.

This clonotype was observed a handful of times. The J gene is TRBJ2-3, the V gene TRBV9; D is perhaps TRBD1 or TRBD2 (6 bases each). Germline V gives CDR1 SGDLS, CDR2 YYNGEE. Trimming shortened V by 0 bases and J by 1 base, and 9 bases separated the two germline ends. The CDR3 extends over 15 amino acids. CDR3: CASSVGGAGTDTQYF. Here the CDR3 DNA reads TGTGCCAGCAGCGTAGGGGGGGCTGGCACAGATACGCAGTATTTT.

Ten or more counts support this clonotype. The chain links TRBV7-9 to TRBJ2-3; D unresolved. Trimming removed 2 bases from V and 2 bases from J, with 5 bases in between. The CDR3 length is 13 residues. Germline lookup yields CDR1 SEHNR and CDR2 FQNEAQ (reference sequence). This CDR3 reads CASSLWTTDTQYF. The DNA for the CDR3 is TGTGCCAGCAGCTTATGGACCACAGATACGCAGTATTTT.